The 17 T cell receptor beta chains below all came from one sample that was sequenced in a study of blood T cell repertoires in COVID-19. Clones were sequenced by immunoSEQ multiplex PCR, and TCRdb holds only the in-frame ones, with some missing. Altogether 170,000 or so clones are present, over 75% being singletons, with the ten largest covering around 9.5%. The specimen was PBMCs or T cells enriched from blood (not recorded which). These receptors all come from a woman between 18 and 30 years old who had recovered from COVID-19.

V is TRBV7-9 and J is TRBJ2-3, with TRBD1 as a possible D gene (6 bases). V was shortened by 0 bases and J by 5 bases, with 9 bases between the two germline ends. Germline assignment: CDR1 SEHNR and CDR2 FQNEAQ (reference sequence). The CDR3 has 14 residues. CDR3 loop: CASSLATGLDTQYF. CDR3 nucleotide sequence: TGTGCCAGCAGCTTAGCCACAGGGTTAGATACGCAGTATTTT.

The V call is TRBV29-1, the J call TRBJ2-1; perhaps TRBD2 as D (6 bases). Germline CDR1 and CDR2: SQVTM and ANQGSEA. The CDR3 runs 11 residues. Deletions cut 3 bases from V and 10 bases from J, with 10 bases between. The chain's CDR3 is CSVEGLAEQFF. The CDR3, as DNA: TGCAGCGTTGAGGGTCTAGCGGAGCAGTTCTTC.

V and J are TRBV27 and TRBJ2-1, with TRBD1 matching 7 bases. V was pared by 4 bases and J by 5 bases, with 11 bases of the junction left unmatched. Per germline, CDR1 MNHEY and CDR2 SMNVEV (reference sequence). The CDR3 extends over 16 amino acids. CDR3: CASSSLTGTVNNEQFF. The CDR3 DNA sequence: TGTGCCAGCAGTTCCCTTACCGGGACAGTCAACAATGAGCAGTTCTTC.

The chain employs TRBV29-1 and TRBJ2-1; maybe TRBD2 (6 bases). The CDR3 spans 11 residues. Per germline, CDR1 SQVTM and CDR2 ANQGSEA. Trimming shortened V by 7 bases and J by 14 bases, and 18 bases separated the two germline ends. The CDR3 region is CSGTQEGSKFF. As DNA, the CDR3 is TGCAGCGGGACGCAGGAGGGTTCGAAGTTCTTC.

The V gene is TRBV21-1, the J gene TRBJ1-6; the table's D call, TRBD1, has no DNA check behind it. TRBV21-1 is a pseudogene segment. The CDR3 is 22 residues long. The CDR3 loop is CAGGGLSDDYRGSGFYNSPLHF. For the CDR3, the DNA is TGTGCCGGAGGGGGACTTTCCGATGACTACAGGGGGAGTGGGTTCTATAATTCACCCCTCCACTTT.

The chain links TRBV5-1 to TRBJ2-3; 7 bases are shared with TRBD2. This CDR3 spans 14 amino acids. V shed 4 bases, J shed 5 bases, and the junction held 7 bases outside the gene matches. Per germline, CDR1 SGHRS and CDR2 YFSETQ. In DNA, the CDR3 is TGCGCCAGCAGCCTCGGCGGGAGTGAAGATACGCAGTATTTT. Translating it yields CASSLGGSEDTQYF. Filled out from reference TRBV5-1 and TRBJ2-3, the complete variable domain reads KAGVTQTPRYLIKTRGQQVTLSCSPISGHRSVSWYQQTPGQGLQFLFEYFSETQRNKGNFPGRFSGRQFSNSRSEMNVSTLELGDSALYLCASSLGGSEDTQYFGPGTRLTVL.

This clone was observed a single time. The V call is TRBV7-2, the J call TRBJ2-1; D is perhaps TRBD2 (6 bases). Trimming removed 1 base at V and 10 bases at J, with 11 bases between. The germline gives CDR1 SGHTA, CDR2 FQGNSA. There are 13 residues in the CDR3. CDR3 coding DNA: TGTGCCAGCAGCTTAGTCATGCTAGCGGAGCAGTTCTTC. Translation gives CASSLVMLAEQFF.

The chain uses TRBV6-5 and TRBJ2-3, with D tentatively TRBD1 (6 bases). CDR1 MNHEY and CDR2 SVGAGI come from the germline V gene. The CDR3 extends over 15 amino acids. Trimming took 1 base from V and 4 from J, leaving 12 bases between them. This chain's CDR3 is CASSYYGRGPDTQYF. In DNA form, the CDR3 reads TGTGCCAGCAGTTACTATGGCAGGGGCCCAGATACGCAGTATTTT.

The CDR3 region has the DNA TGTGCCAGCAGCGTAGCTTCGGGACAGGGTGGTGAAAAACTGTTTTTT. It encodes CASSVASGQGGEKLFF. The chain joins TRBV9 to TRBJ1-4; 9 bases agree with TRBD1. V lost 0 bases to trimming and J lost 7 bases; unmatched junction nucleotides: 7. In germline, CDR1 is SGDLS, CDR2 YYNGEE. This CDR3 comprises 16 residues. The full variable domain, completed using reference TRBV9 and TRBJ1-4, is DSGVTQTPKHLITATGQRVTLRCSPRSGDLSVYWYQQSLDQGLQFLIQYYNGEERAKGNILERFSAQQFPDLHSELNLSSLELGDSALYFCASSVASGQGGEKLFFGSGTQLSVL.

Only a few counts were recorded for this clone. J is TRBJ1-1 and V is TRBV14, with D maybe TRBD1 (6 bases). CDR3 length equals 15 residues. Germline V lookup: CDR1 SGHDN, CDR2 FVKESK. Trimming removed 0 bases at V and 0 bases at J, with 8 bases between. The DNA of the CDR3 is TGTGCCAGCAGCCAAGAAAGACAGGTGAACACTGAAGCTTTCTTT. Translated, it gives CASSQERQVNTEAFF.

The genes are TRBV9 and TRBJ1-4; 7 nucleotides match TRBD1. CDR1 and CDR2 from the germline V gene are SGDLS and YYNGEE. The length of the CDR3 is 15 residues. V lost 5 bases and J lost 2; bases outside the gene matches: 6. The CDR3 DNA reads TGTGCCAGCAGTCCCCAGGGGGTTACTAATGAAAAACTGTTTTTT. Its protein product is CASSPQGVTNEKLFF.

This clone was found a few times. CDR3 sequence (DNA): TGTGCCAGCATGGGACAGGGGGCGCGGGAGCGCCTTCAGGATACGCAGTATTTT. Translated, it gives CASMGQGARERLQDTQYF. This sequence joins TRBV2 and TRBJ2-3; TRBD1 matches 12 bases. CDR3 length: 18 amino acids. V lost 7 bases, J lost 6 bases, and 17 bases stayed unmatched. Germline V CDR1 and CDR2: SNHLY, FYNNEI.

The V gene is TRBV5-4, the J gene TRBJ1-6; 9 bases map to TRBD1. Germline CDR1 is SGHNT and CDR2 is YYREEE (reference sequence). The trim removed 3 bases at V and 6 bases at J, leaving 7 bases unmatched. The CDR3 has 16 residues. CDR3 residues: CASSSSQGAGNSPLHF. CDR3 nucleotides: TGTGCCAGCAGCTCTTCACAGGGGGCTGGTAATTCACCCCTCCACTTT.

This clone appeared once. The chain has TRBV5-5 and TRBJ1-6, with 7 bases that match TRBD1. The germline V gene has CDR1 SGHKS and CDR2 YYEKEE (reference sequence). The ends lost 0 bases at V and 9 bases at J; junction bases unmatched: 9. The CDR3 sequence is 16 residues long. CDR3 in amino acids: CASSLGTGQNSSPLHF. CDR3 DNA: TGTGCCAGCAGCTTGGGGACAGGACAGAACAGTTCACCCCTCCACTTT.

The CDR3 nucleotides are TGTGCCACCCAGAGAGGAACCGGGACAGCCGGAAACACCATATATTTT. This sequence encodes CATQRGTGTAGNTIYF. This rearrangement joins TRBV2 to TRBJ1-3, with TRBD1 identical over 7 bases. V shed 10 bases and J 4 bases; nucleotides not matched to a gene: 16. Germline-derived CDR1 and CDR2 are SNHLY and FYNNEI. The CDR3 runs 16 residues.

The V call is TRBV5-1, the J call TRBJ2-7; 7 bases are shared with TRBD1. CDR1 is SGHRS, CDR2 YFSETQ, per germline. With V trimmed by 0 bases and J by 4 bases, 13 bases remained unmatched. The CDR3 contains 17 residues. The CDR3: CASSLEVSTGSFYEQYF. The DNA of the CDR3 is TGCGCCAGCAGCTTGGAGGTCTCGACAGGGAGCTTTTACGAGCAGTACTTC.

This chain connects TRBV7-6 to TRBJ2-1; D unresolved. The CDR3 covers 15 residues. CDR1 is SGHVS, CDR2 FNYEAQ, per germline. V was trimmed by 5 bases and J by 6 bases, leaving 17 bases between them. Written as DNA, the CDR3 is TGTGCCAGCAGCCGAGTCGTCTCCCTTCCCAATGAGCAGTTCTTC. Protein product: CASSRVVSLPNEQFF.